The 8 T cell receptor beta chains below come from one sample, sequenced in a study of T cell responses to AZD1222 COVID-19 vaccine. This table comes from immunoSEQ multiplex PCR, and its TCRdb copy is limited to in-frame clones, with some not included. Among 150,000 to 200,000 clones listed, 90% were seen once. Sample: peripheral blood, taken on day 0 of AZD1222 vaccination. Source of these receptors: an adult in good health.

The count of this clone is one. V is TRBV5-1 and J is TRBJ2-5; tentatively, D is TRBD1 (6 bases). The ends were cut back, 3 bases at V and 2 bases at J, with 8 bases in the middle. The CDR3 contains 13 residues. Germline-derived CDR1 and CDR2 are SGHRS and YFSETQ. CDR3 amino acids: CASSWTVQETQYF. CDR3 bases: TGCGCCAGCAGCTGGACAGTTCAAGAGACCCAGTACTTC.

The genes are TRBV7-3 and TRBJ1-2; 8 bases are shared with TRBD1. J lost 3 bases, V lost 5 bases, and 5 bases had no gene match. The CDR3 runs 14 residues. CDR1 SGHTA and CDR2 FQGTGA come from the germline V gene. DNA of the CDR3: TGTGCCAGCAGCCCCGGACAGGGCGACTATGGCTACACCTTC. Protein: CASSPGQGDYGYTF. Filled out from reference TRBV7-3 and TRBJ1-2, the complete variable domain reads GAGVSQTPSNKVTEKGKYVELRCDPISGHTALYWYRQSLGQGPEFLIYFQGTGAADDSGLPNDRFFAVRPEGSVSTLKIQRTERGDSAVYLCASSPGQGDYGYTFGSGTRLTVV.

There are a few counts of this clone. The chain recombines TRBV19 with TRBJ2-7; 10 bases fit TRBD2. V was pared by 7 bases and J by 2 bases, with 20 bases of the junction left unmatched. Looked up from germline, CDR1 is LNHDA and CDR2 is SQIVND (reference sequence). The length of the CDR3 is 19 residues. The DNA of the CDR3 is TGTGCCAGTACCAAATCCGTCGGGCTAGCGGGAGTTAGGGCCTACGAGCAGTACTTC. Translation: CASTKSVGLAGVRAYEQYF.

This clone was picked up a small number of times. The rearrangement uses TRBV24-1 and TRBJ2-5; a weak D match, TRBD2 (6 bases). V shed 9 bases and J shed 7 bases, with 14 bases lying between them. Per the germline V gene, CDR1 is KGHDR and CDR2 is SFDVKD. The CDR3 loop spans 12 amino acids. The CDR3 bases are TGTGCCACCCGGGTTGTGGGGGGGACCCAGTACTTC. It specifies CATRVVGGTQYF.

The rearrangement joins TRBV5-5 to TRBJ1-5; TRBD1 matches 7 bases. V gave up 6 bases and J gave up 4 bases; unmatched junction bases: 4. Germline assignment: CDR1 SGHKS and CDR2 YYEKEE (reference sequence). The CDR3 contains 13 residues. The CDR3 region has the DNA TGTGCCAGCAACAGGGGCTTGAATCAGCCCCAGCATTTT. This sequence encodes CASNRGLNQPQHF.

This clone has only one observation. This rearrangement joins TRBV7-8 to TRBJ1-5; 8 bases align to TRBD1. CDR1 is SGHVS, CDR2 FQNEAQ, per germline. This CDR3 comprises 15 residues. With V trimmed by 4 bases and J by 6 bases, 8 bases remained unmatched. CDR3 in amino acids: CASSSTGVYGQPQHF. In DNA, the CDR3 is TGTGCCAGCAGCTCGACAGGGGTTTACGGTCAGCCCCAGCATTTT.

This chain connects TRBV19 to TRBJ2-1; TRBD2 aligns across 7 bases. V dropped 3 bases and J dropped 6; count of bases not matched to a gene: 14. Germline CDR1 is LNHDA and CDR2 is SQIVND (reference sequence). CDR3 length: 17 residues. This CDR3 reads CASSISSGTLRVNEQFF. DNA of the CDR3: TGTGCCAGTAGTATTTCCAGCGGGACCCTCCGGGTCAATGAGCAGTTCTTC. The complete variable domain, with remaining parts taken from reference TRBV19 and TRBJ2-1, reads DGGITQSPKYLFRKEGQNVTLSCEQNLNHDAMYWYRQDPGQGLRLIYYSQIVNDFQKGDIAEGYSVSREKKESFPLTVTSAQKNPTAFYLCASSISSGTLRVNEQFFGPGTRLTVL.

The chain couples TRBV30 to TRBJ1-2; no clear D. Trimming cost V 3 bases and J 7 bases, with 15 bases left between them. CDR3 length: 13 amino acids. Germline lookup yields CDR1 GTSNPN and CDR2 SVGIG (reference sequence). Here the CDR3 reads CAWRGFSMGGYTF. The CDR3 DNA is TGTGCCTGGAGAGGTTTTTCTATGGGTGGCTACACCTTC.